One T cell receptor beta chain is described in this entry. Germline V gives CDR1 MNHEY, CDR2 SMNVEV (reference sequence). The CDR3 extends over 13 amino acids. The germline V and J ends were trimmed by 6 bases and 5 bases, with 11 bases remaining between them. TCRdb's table, derived via immunoSEQ multiplex PCR, lists solely in-frame clones and lacks some. The sample includes 450,000 to 500,000 clones, over 70% seen only once; the top ten take 12%. The record originates from a study of shared clonotypes between healthy human individuals. V is TRBV27 and J is TRBJ1-5; D call uncertain. The sequenced material came from PBMCs. The receptor's source is a woman aged 40 to 50 in good health. Some clones in this sample may be carry-over from other donors' samples. The CDR3 here is CASSKQGDQPQHF. CDR3 bases: TGTGCCAGCAGCAAACAAGGCGATCAGCCCCAGCATTTT.